The rows below give T cell receptor beta chains drawn from one sample of a study of spatial heterogeneity in lung cancer. TCRdb reprocessed the 5' RACE reads via MiXCR and lists one record per CDR3 protein. The sample has about 7,000 distinct CDR3 sequences; 3% to 4% are singletons. The sample in question was lung tumor tissue, obtained at surgery. All receptors come from a male donor with early-stage non-small cell lung cancer. Both conserved end residues are trimmed from each CDR3. Where a row states a size, it is once, few, many or the class of an expanded clone; other rows omit it.

TRBV6-5	11	TRBJ2-1	many	ASSYYRDNEQF
TRBV10-2	11	TRBJ2-5	many	ASSGRGLETQY
TRBV27	14	TRBJ2-1	many	ASSLNRPGSYNEQF
TRBV7-9	13	TRBJ2-5	many	ASRPTGDPQETQY
TRBV3-1	13	TRBJ2-1	many	ASSRLAGDNNEQF
TRBV10-3	13	TRBJ2-7	many	AISAEGVPSYEQY
TRBV20-1	15	TRBJ2-5	many	SARDRLAGAKEGTQY
TRBV12-3/TRBV12-4	11	TRBJ2-1	medium-sized	ASSLTDLREQF
TRBV20-1	9	TRBJ1-4	medium-sized	SASLDEKLF
TRBV12-3/TRBV12-4	10	TRBJ2-3	many	ASSRAGGTQY
TRBV5-6	13	TRBJ1-5	many	ASSLGGLGNQPQH
TRBV2	9	TRBJ1-2	many	ASSPGVGYT
TRBV3-1	13	TRBJ1-1	medium-sized	ASSPSAGSNTEAF
TRBV3-1	11	TRBJ1-2	many	ASSQNREKGYT
TRBV30	12	TRBJ1-1	medium-sized	AWSVLDRFTEAF
TRBV7-9	13	TRBJ2-1	many	ASSLGSGLYNEQF
TRBV5-1	11	TRBJ1-1	many	ASSWEMNTEAF
TRBV12-3/TRBV12-4	11	TRBJ1-4	many	ASSGTEREKLF
TRBV12-3/TRBV12-4	13	TRBJ2-3	few	ASSSSGMGTDTQY
TRBV10-2	13	TRBJ2-5	many	ASSDRDRGGETQY
TRBV12-3/TRBV12-4	13	TRBJ2-7	many	ASSPEAGGRYEQY
TRBV20-1	10	TRBJ2-5	medium-sized	SASGPQETQY
TRBV5-8	11	TRBJ2-1	many	ASSFLGGNEQF
TRBV7-9	11	TRBJ2-1	many	ASSLSSGNEQF
TRBV5-6	12	TRBJ1-1	medium-sized	ASSLGGHSTEAF
TRBV5-1	13	TRBJ2-7	.	ASSHSSGSGDEQY
TRBV29-1	9	TRBJ1-2	medium-sized	SARANYGYT
TRBV15	12	TRBJ2-7	many	ATSTRTGGYEQY
TRBV19	12	TRBJ2-7	many	ASLSGQGAREQY
TRBV7-9	8	TRBJ1-5	large	ASSHRDLH
TRBV7-9	12	TRBJ2-5	many	ASSPGIVTETQY
TRBV6-1	10	TRBJ1-6	medium-sized	TSGSYNSPLH
TRBV18	11	TRBJ1-1	many	ASSFGTNTEAF
TRBV11-2	13	TRBJ1-1	medium-sized	ASSLGTMGQAEAF
TRBV19	8	TRBJ2-3	many	ARTADTQY
TRBV19	9	TRBJ2-1	many	ASGWDDEQF
TRBV9	12	TRBJ1-2	many	ASSVVQGMGGYT
TRBV5-1	11	TRBJ2-7	large	ASSLSGPYEQY
TRBV6-2/TRBV6-3	12	TRBJ1-5	many	ASSSTASNQPQH
TRBV19	11	TRBJ1-5	many	ASSEGRDQPQH
TRBV7-2	14	TRBJ2-3	many	ASSLVTSGGRGTQY